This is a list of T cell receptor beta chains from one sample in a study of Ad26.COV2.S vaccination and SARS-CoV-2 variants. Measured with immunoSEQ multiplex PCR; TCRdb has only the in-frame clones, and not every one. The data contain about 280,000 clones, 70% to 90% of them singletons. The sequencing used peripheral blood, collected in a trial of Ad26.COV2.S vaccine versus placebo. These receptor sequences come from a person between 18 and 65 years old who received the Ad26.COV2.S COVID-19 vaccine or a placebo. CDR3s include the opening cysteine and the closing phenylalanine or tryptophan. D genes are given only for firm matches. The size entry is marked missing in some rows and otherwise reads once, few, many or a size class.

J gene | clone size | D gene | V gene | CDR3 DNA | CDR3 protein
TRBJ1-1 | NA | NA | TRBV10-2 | TGCGCCAGCAGTGACTTGAACACTGAAGCTTTCTTT | CASSDLNTEAFF
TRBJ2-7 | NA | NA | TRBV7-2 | TGTGCCAGCAGCTTAGTACACTCGTCGTCGGCCTACGAGCAGTACTTC | CASSLVHSSSAYEQYF
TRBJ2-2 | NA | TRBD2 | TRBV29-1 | TGCAGCGTTGAAGTAACGGGAGGGACCGGGGAGCTGTTTTTT | CSVEVTGGTGELFF
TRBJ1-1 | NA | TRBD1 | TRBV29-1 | TGCAGCGCCGGACAGGGGATGAACACTGAAGCTTTCTTT | CSAGQGMNTEAFF
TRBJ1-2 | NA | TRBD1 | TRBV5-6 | TGTGCCAGCAGCCCGGGACAGGGGGCAAGAGGCTACACCTTC | CASSPGQGARGYTF
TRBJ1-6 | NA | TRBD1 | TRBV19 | TGTGCCAGTAGCCCTTCGGACAGGGGTAATTCACCCCTCCACTTT | CASSPSDRGNSPLHF
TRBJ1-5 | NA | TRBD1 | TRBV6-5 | TGTGCCAGCAGTCCCCCAGGGGGAAAGGGGCCCCAGCATTTT | CASSPPGGKGPQHF
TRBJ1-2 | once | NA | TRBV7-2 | TGTGCCAGCAGCCCTGCCAGGGTAGTTCACTATGGCTACACCTTC | CASSPARVVHYGYTF
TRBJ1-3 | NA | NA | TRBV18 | TGTGCCAGCTCACCACTGGGCGGAGGAGACACCATATATTTT | CASSPLGGGDTIYF
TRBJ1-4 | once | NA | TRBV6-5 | TGTGCCAGCAGTTTCAGAAGAACTAATGAAAAACTGTTTTTT | CASSFRRTNEKLFF
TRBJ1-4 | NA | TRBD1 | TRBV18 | TGTGCCAGCTCACTTCACAGGGGGAATGAAAAACTGTTTTTT | CASSLHRGNEKLFF
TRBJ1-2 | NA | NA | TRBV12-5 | TGTGCTAGTGGTTTGGGGAGTAGCTATGGCTACACCTTC | CASGLGSSYGYTF
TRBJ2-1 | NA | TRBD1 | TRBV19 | TGTGCCAGTAGATCGGGACAGGCGTTGGAGGAGCAGTTCTTC | CASRSGQALEEQFF
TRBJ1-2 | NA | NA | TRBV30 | TGTGCCTGGAAGACAGGCTTGAAAAGTGGCTACACCTTC | CAWKTGLKSGYTF
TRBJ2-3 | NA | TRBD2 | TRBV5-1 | TGCGCCAGCAGCTTGGCTCCGGGAGGGCCCTCGACAGATACGCAGTATTTT | CASSLAPGGPSTDTQYF
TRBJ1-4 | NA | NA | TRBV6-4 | TGTGCCAGCAGTGTTCGGGGACGGGGTGAAAAACTGTTTTTT | CASSVRGRGEKLFF
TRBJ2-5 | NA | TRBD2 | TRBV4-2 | TGTGCCAGCAGCCTCGGGACTAGCGGGGGGCCGAATCAAGAGACCCAGTACTTC | CASSLGTSGGPNQETQYF
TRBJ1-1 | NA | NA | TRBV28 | TGTGCCAGCAGGACCGCACAGCGAAACACTGAAGCTTTCTTT | CASRTAQRNTEAFF
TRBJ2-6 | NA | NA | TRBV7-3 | TGTGCCAGCAGCTTCAAGGGGGCCAACGTCCTGACTTTC | CASSFKGANVLTF
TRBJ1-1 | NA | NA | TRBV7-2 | TGTGCCAGCAAGCCGGCAGGGATCCCTGAAGCTTTCTTT | CASKPAGIPEAFF
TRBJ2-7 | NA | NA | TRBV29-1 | TGCAGCGTTGGCGGACCCTCTAGCTCCTACGAGCAGTACTTC | CSVGGPSSSYEQYF
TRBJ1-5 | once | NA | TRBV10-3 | TGTGCCATCAGTGAGTCGGGAGGGGGCAATCAGCCCCAGCATTTT | CAISESGGGNQPQHF
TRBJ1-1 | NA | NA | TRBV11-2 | TGTGCCAGCAGCCCACTTAAGGGGGGGATGAACACTGAAGCTTTCTTT | CASSPLKGGMNTEAFF
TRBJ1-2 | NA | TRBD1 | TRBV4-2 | TGTGCCAGCAGCCAAGATCTATCGGACAGGAACTATGGCTACACCTTC | CASSQDLSDRNYGYTF
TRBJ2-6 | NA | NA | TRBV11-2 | TGTGCCAGCAGCTCCCGGAGCTCTGGGGCCAACGTCCTGACTTTC | CASSSRSSGANVLTF
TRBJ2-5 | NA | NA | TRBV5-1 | TGCGCCAGCAGCTTTTCCCCGACGGGGGCACAAGAGACCCAGTACTTC | CASSFSPTGAQETQYF
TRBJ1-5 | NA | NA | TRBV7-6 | TGTGCCAGCAGCTTAGCGTCAGGGCTAAATCAGCCCCAGCATTTT | CASSLASGLNQPQHF
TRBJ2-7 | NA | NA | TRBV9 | TGTGCCAGCAGCGTAGCCGGCGGTCAACCCGGCTACGAGCAGTACTTC | CASSVAGGQPGYEQYF
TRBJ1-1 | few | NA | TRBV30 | TGTGCCTGGAGGAGGGGGGACGGTGTGAACACTGAAGCTTTCTTT | CAWRRGDGVNTEAFF
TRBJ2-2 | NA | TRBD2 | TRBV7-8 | TGTGCCAGCAGTTCTAGGCAAGCGGGAGGGCATCACGGGGAGCTGTTTTTT | CASSSRQAGGHHGELFF
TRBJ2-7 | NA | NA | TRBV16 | TGTGCCAGCAGCCAATCAGGGATCGAGCAGTACTTC | CASSQSGIEQYF
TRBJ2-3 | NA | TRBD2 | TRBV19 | TGTGCCAGTAGTATTAGAAGGGGACTAGGGACAGATACGCAGTATTTT | CASSIRRGLGTDTQYF
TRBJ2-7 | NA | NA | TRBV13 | TGTGCCAGCAGCTTTTTTGTGTCTCCCAACTACGAGCAGTACTTC | CASSFFVSPNYEQYF
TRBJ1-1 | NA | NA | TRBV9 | TGTGCCAGCAGCGTAGTTGAGGGGCCCACTGAAGCTTTCTTT | CASSVVEGPTEAFF
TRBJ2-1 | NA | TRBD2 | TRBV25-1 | TGTGCCAGCAGTCCCCCTAGCGGGGGGCGCAATGAGCAGTTCTTC | CASSPPSGGRNEQFF
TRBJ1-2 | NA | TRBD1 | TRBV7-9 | TGTGCCAGCAGCTTAGTTGTAGGGGGCGACTATGGCTACACCTTC | CASSLVVGGDYGYTF